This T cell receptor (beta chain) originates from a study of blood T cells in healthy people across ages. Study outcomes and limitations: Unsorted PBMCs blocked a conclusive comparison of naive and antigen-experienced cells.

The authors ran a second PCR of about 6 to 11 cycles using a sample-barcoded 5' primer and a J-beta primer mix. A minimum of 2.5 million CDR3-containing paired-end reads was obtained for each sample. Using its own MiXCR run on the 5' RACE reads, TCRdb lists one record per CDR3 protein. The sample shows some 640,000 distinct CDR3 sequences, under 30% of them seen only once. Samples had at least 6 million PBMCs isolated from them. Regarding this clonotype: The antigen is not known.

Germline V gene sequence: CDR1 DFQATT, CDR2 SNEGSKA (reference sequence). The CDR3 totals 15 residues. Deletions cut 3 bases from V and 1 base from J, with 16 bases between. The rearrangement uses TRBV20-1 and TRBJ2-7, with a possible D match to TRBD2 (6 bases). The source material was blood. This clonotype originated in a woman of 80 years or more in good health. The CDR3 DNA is TGCAGTGCTAGGCCCCTCGGGACTCCTTCCTACGAGCAGTACTTC. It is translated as CSARPLGTPSYEQYF.